The 4 T cell receptor beta chains below come from one sample, sequenced in a study of metastatic and nonmetastatic thyroid tumors. Patients had received no treatment of any kind before thyroid surgery. MiXCR re-clonotyped the PCR reads for TCRdb. The sample includes 10,000 to 15,000 clones, about 32% seen only once; the top ten take roughly an eighth. Sequencing was carried out using tumor tissue. The receptor set was obtained from a female donor with papillary thyroid cancer or a benign thyroid nodule (not recorded which). Some clones in this sample may be carry-over from other donors' samples.

Sample share makes this clone medium-sized. The chain carries TRBV18 and TRBJ1-2; no definite D call. Germline CDR1 and CDR2: KGHSH and LQKENI. Trimming removed 1 base from V and 1 base from J, with 7 bases in between. The CDR3 has 14 residues. DNA for the CDR3: TGTGCCAGCTCACCACAGGGAAATAACTATGGCTACACCTTC. This translates into CASSPQGNNYGYTF.

The rearrangement joins TRBV20-1 to TRBJ2-1, with 11 bases fitting TRBD2. The CDR3 is 14 amino acids. The V segment lost 8 bases and the J segment 7 bases; nucleotides outside the gene matches: 10. Germline CDR1 and CDR2: DFQATT and SNEGSKA (reference sequence). The CDR3 coding sequence is TGCAGTACCTATAGCGGGAGGGACTCTAATGAGCAGTTCTTC. This codes for CSTYSGRDSNEQFF.

The rearrangement uses TRBV11-3 and TRBJ2-5; TRBD2 agrees at 16 bases. V gave up 6 bases and J gave up 6 bases; unmatched junction bases: 10. This CDR3 has 17 amino acids. Germline loops: CDR1 SGHNT, CDR2 YENEEA. As DNA, the CDR3 is TGTGCCAGCAGTACGGGACTAGCGGGAGGGTCGGCGAAGACCCAGTACTTC. Translated: CASSTGLAGGSAKTQYF.

This clone ranks as medium-sized. This specimen includes other DNA sequences encoding the same CDR3. As DNA, the CDR3 is TGCAGTGCTAGAGCGATAGCGGGGTACGAGCAGTACTTC. Residues: CSARAIAGYEQYF. The rearrangement uses TRBV20-1 and TRBJ2-7, with 8 bases aligning to TRBD2. Germline CDR1 reads DFQATT; CDR2 reads SNEGSKA (reference sequence). J lost 4 bases, V lost 1 base, and 3 bases had no gene match. The CDR3 has 13 residues.